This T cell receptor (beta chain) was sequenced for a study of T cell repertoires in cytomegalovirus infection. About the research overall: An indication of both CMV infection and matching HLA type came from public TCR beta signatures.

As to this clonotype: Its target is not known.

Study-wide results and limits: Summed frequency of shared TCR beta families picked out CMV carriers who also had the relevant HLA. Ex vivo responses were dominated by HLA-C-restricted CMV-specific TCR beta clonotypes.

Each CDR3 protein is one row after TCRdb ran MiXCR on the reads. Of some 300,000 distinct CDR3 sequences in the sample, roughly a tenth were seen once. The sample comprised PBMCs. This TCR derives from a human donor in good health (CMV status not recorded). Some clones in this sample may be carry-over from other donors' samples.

CDR3 protein: CASSARRKNYGYTF. The CDR3 bases are TGTGCCAGCAGTGCCAGGCGAAAAAACTATGGCTACACCTTC. The V and J genes are TRBV28 and TRBJ1-2; D ambiguous. The CDR3 spans 14 residues. Germline loops: CDR1 MDHEN, CDR2 SYDVKM. V was shortened by 5 bases and J by 2 bases, with 12 bases between the two germline ends.